The 8 T cell receptor beta chains given below trace back to one sample, sequenced in a study of blood T cell repertoires in COVID-19. TCRdb keeps only in-frame clones here, not all; method: immunoSEQ multiplex PCR. The sample has roughly 130,000 clones, roughly 90% seen once. The sequencing input was PBMCs or T cells enriched from blood (not recorded which). The receptors derive from a woman aged 45 to 65 who had recovered from COVID-19.

V usage is TRBV18 and J usage is TRBJ2-5; a possible D gene is TRBD2 (6 bases). This CDR3 contains 13 residues. Trimming removed 6 bases at V and 2 bases at J, with 10 bases between. Germline lookup yields CDR1 KGHSH and CDR2 LQKENI. In DNA form, the CDR3 reads TGTGCCAGCTCCCGGGACTTACAAGAGACCCAGTACTTC. Amino acid sequence: CASSRDLQETQYF.

This sequence joins TRBV4-1 and TRBJ1-2; TRBD1 agrees at 8 bases. V lost 3 bases and J lost 5; bases outside the gene matches: 14. CDR1 MGHRA and CDR2 YSYEKL come from the germline V gene. This CDR3 region has 17 residues. CDR3 sequence (DNA): TGCGCCAGCAGCCACGGACAGGGAAGGGGGTCGGGGTATGGCTACACCTTC. Amino acid sequence: CASSHGQGRGSGYGYTF.

This rearrangement joins TRBV27 to TRBJ2-7, with TRBD1 matching over 8 bases. From germline, CDR1 is MNHEY and CDR2 SMNVEV (reference sequence). This CDR3 has 17 residues. The V gene end was trimmed by 7 bases and the J gene end by 7 bases; junction bases not matched to a gene: 21. The CDR3 sequence is CASTSGIWARGLLEQYF. The DNA for the CDR3 is TGTGCCAGCACCTCCGGCATCTGGGCCAGGGGGCTTTTAGAGCAGTACTTC.

The J gene is TRBJ1-4, the V gene TRBV5-1; D may be TRBD1 (6 bases). The V and J ends lost 3 bases and 7 bases respectively, with 16 bases between them. The CDR3 spans 15 residues. Germline V lookup: CDR1 SGHRS, CDR2 YFSETQ. The CDR3 coding sequence is TGCGCCAGCAGCTCCACAGGGAAAGTGGGTGAAAAACTGTTTTTT. Translating gives CASSSTGKVGEKLFF.

The chain recombines TRBV6-8 with TRBJ2-7, with TRBD2 matching over 12 bases. The length of the CDR3 is 16 residues. Germline V gene data show CDR1 as MNHGY and CDR2 as SAAAGT. V was pared by 6 bases and J by 5 bases, with 11 bases of the junction left unmatched. In nucleotides, the CDR3 is TGTGCCAGCAGCTTCGAGAGGCTAGCGGGGGGGGACGAGCAGTACTTC. Translation gives CASSFERLAGGDEQYF.

This clone is a singleton in its sample. V and J are TRBV7-8 and TRBJ2-1; TRBD2 agrees at 9 bases. The germline V gene has CDR1 SGHVS and CDR2 FQNEAQ. The CDR3 has 16 residues. Trimming took 1 base from V and 4 from J; bases not matched to a gene: 5. In DNA, the CDR3 is TGTGCCAGCAGCTTAGTGGCGGGGGGGATTTACAATGAGCAGTTCTTC. Its protein product is CASSLVAGGIYNEQFF. Using reference TRBV7-8 and TRBJ2-1 for the parts outside the CDR3, the full variable domain is GAGVSQSPRYKVAKRGQDVALRCDPISGHVSLFWYQQALGQGPEFLTYFQNEAQLDKSGLPSDRFFAERPEGSVSTLKIQRTQQEDSAVYLCASSLVAGGIYNEQFFGPGTRLTVL.

The chain uses TRBV7-8 and TRBJ1-3, with a possible D match to TRBD1 (5 bases). In germline, CDR1 is SGHVS, CDR2 FQNEAQ. V lost 2 bases and J 3 bases, leaving 11 bases between the germline ends. CDR3 length: 15 amino acids. Written as DNA, the CDR3 is TGTGCCAGCAGCTTAAACCCAGGGTTTGGAAACACCATATATTTT. Encoded protein: CASSLNPGFGNTIYF. The full variable domain, its missing parts supplied by reference TRBV7-8 and TRBJ1-3, is GAGVSQSPRYKVAKRGQDVALRCDPISGHVSLFWYQQALGQGPEFLTYFQNEAQLDKSGLPSDRFFAERPEGSVSTLKIQRTQQEDSAVYLCASSLNPGFGNTIYFGEGSWLTVV.

The gene calls are TRBV4-1 and TRBJ2-7; 7 nucleotides match TRBD1. V trimming: 4 bases; J trimming: 0 bases; junction bases outside the gene matches: 6. Germline CDR1 is MGHRA and CDR2 is YSYEKL. The CDR3 contains 15 residues. CDR3 sequence: CASSLGQASSYEQYF. The CDR3 coding sequence is TGCGCCAGCAGCCTCGGACAGGCGAGCTCCTACGAGCAGTACTTC.